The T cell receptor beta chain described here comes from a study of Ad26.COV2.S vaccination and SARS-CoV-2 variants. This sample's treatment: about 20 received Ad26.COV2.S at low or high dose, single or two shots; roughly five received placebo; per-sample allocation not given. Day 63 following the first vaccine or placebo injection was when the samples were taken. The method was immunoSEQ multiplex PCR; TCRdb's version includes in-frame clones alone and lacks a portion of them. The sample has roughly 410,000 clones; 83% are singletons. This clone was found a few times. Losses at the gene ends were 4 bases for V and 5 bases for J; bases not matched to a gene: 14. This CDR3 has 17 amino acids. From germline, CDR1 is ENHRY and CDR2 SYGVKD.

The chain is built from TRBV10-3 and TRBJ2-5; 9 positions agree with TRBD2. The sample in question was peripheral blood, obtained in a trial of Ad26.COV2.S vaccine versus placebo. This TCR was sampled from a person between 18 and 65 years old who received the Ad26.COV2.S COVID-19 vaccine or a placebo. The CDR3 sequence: CAISGGGVAGEIETQYF. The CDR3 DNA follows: TGTGCCATCAGTGGAGGGGGAGTAGCGGGAGAAATTGAGACCCAGTACTTC.